This TCR beta chain derives from a study of blood T cell repertoires in COVID-19. Study-wide context: The origin of the acute and convalescent COVID-19 samples was the United States, Italy and Spain.

This clone was counted a single time. In germline, CDR1 is SGHVS, CDR2 FQNEAQ. The V and J ends lost 4 bases and 4 bases, in that order; junction bases with no gene match: 6. This CDR3 is built from 15 residues. Only in-frame clones appear in the TCRdb table, and some are missing; sequencing was by immunoSEQ multiplex PCR. The table has some 25,000 clones, 81% seen once. The receptor was isolated from a woman in her 70s with COVID-19, enrolled during active disease. The sample consisted of peripheral blood. The chain employs TRBV7-8 and TRBJ1-4; 7 bases agree with TRBD1. In DNA form, the CDR3 reads TGTGCCAGCAGCTCACGGACAGGACTTAATGAAAAACTGTTTTTT. Translation gives CASSSRTGLNEKLFF.